Listed below are T cell receptor beta chains from one sample, sequenced in a study of shared clonotypes between healthy human individuals. The repertoire was sequenced with immunoSEQ multiplex PCR; TCRdb's copy has only in-frame clones and lacks some. In the table there are about 520,000 clones, 95% to 97% of which are singletons. The material sequenced was naive CD4+ T cells sorted from blood. These receptors were obtained from a woman in her 30s in good health. Both conserved end residues are part of each CDR3. The D gene is left open where the match is weak. Size values are once, few and many counts, or a class for expanded clones, and some rows have none.

D gene: NA
clone size: NA
CDR3 length: 14
V gene: TRBV5-6
J gene: TRBJ2-7
CDR3 DNA: TGTGCCAGCAGCGCCGCAAGGGACCGCTACGAGCAGTACTTC
CDR3 protein: CASSAARDRYEQYF

D gene: NA
clone size: NA
CDR3 length: 15
V gene: TRBV28
J gene: TRBJ1-1
CDR3 DNA: TGTGCCAGCGCAAAGGGGGGAGAGACAGACACTGAAGCTTTCTTT
CDR3 protein: CASAKGGETDTEAFF

D gene: NA
clone size: NA
CDR3 length: 15
V gene: TRBV6-4
J gene: TRBJ2-1
CDR3 DNA: TGTGCCAGCAGCGTCGACGGGAGCTCCTACAATGAGCAGTTCTTC
CDR3 protein: CASSVDGSSYNEQFF

D gene: TRBD1
clone size: NA
CDR3 length: 15
V gene: TRBV5-4
J gene: TRBJ2-5
CDR3 DNA: TGTGCCAGCAGCTCACCGGGACAGGCCGAAGAGACCCAGTACTTC
CDR3 protein: CASSSPGQAEETQYF

D gene: NA
clone size: NA
CDR3 length: 16
V gene: TRBV6-5
J gene: TRBJ2-3
CDR3 DNA: TGTGCCAGCAGTTCCGCTCAGGGGCAAGTCACAGATACGCAGTATTTT
CDR3 protein: CASSSAQGQVTDTQYF

D gene: TRBD2
clone size: NA
CDR3 length: 14
V gene: TRBV28
J gene: TRBJ2-5
CDR3 DNA: TGTGCCAGCACCCCCCGGGGGGGCCGAGAGACCCAGTACTTC
CDR3 protein: CASTPRGGRETQYF

D gene: NA
clone size: NA
CDR3 length: 14
V gene: TRBV7-9
J gene: TRBJ1-1
CDR3 DNA: TGTGCCAGCAGCTTAGCCACAGATAACACTGAAGCTTTCTTT
CDR3 protein: CASSLATDNTEAFF

D gene: TRBD1
clone size: NA
CDR3 length: 14
V gene: TRBV11-2
J gene: TRBJ2-5
CDR3 DNA: TGTGCCAGCACCCTGGGACAGGGAGGGGAGACCCAGTACTTC
CDR3 protein: CASTLGQGGETQYF

D gene: NA
clone size: NA
CDR3 length: 14
V gene: TRBV27
J gene: TRBJ1-5
CDR3 DNA: TGTGCCAGCAGTTCTAGGGTTCCGGGTCAGCCCCAGCATTTT
CDR3 protein: CASSSRVPGQPQHF

D gene: TRBD2
clone size: NA
CDR3 length: 14
V gene: TRBV9
J gene: TRBJ2-7
CDR3 DNA: TGTGCCAGCAGCGTAGTAGCGGGAGTGAGCGTGCAGTACTTC
CDR3 protein: CASSVVAGVSVQYF

D gene: TRBD1
clone size: NA
CDR3 length: 19
V gene: TRBV7-9
J gene: TRBJ2-7
CDR3 DNA: TGTGCCAGCAGCTTTTCGTGGCAGGGGGCTCCCTTCTCCTCCTACGAGCAGTACTTC
CDR3 protein: CASSFSWQGAPFSSYEQYF

D gene: TRBD1
clone size: NA
CDR3 length: 18
V gene: TRBV5-1
J gene: TRBJ2-1
CDR3 DNA: TGCGCCAGCAGCTCCCGCCTTAGCACAGGGGGCCGTGTCAATGAGCAGTTCTTC
CDR3 protein: CASSSRLSTGGRVNEQFF

D gene: TRBD1
clone size: NA
CDR3 length: 15
V gene: TRBV25-1
J gene: TRBJ2-3
CDR3 DNA: TGTGCCAGCAGTGAGACAGGGGTCCCCACAGATACGCAGTATTTT
CDR3 protein: CASSETGVPTDTQYF

D gene: TRBD2
clone size: NA
CDR3 length: 15
V gene: TRBV5-1
J gene: TRBJ2-2
CDR3 DNA: TGCGCCAGCAGGGCTAGCGGGGAGGTCCCCGGGGAGCTGTTTTTT
CDR3 protein: CASRASGEVPGELFF

D gene: NA
clone size: NA
CDR3 length: 8
V gene: TRBV29-1
J gene: TRBJ1-2
CDR3 DNA: TGCAGCGTGGGCCCATACACCTTC
CDR3 protein: CSVGPYTF

D gene: NA
clone size: NA
CDR3 length: 15
V gene: TRBV5-4
J gene: TRBJ2-7
CDR3 DNA: TGTGCCAGCAGCTTGGCCAGGTTGACAGCCACGGAGCAGTACTTC
CDR3 protein: CASSLARLTATEQYF

D gene: TRBD2
clone size: NA
CDR3 length: 14
V gene: TRBV30
J gene: TRBJ2-5
CDR3 DNA: TGTGCCTGGAGTGAACTAGCGGGGGGGGAGACCCAGTACTTC
CDR3 protein: CAWSELAGGETQYF

D gene: TRBD1
clone size: NA
CDR3 length: 15
V gene: TRBV27
J gene: TRBJ2-2
CDR3 DNA: TGTGCCAGCACCGGGACAGGGGGTATCACCGGGGAGCTGTTTTTT
CDR3 protein: CASTGTGGITGELFF

D gene: NA
clone size: NA
CDR3 length: 14
V gene: TRBV25-1
J gene: TRBJ2-2
CDR3 DNA: TGTGCCAGCAGTGAGAGAGGTGGCACCGGGGAGCTGTTTTTT
CDR3 protein: CASSERGGTGELFF

D gene: NA
clone size: once
CDR3 length: 15
V gene: TRBV28
J gene: TRBJ1-3
CDR3 DNA: TGTGCCAGCAGTCTTACGTACATATCTGGAAACACCATATATTTT
CDR3 protein: CASSLTYISGNTIYF

D gene: TRBD1
clone size: NA
CDR3 length: 14
V gene: TRBV28
J gene: TRBJ1-1
CDR3 DNA: TGTGCCAGCACTCTAGGACAGGGGCTCACTGAAGCTTTCTTT
CDR3 protein: CASTLGQGLTEAFF

D gene: TRBD2
clone size: NA
CDR3 length: 16
V gene: TRBV5-1
J gene: TRBJ2-2
CDR3 DNA: TGCGCCAGCAGCCTTGTGAGCGGGGGCTCCGCCGGGGAGCTGTTTTTT
CDR3 protein: CASSLVSGGSAGELFF

D gene: NA
clone size: NA
CDR3 length: 13
V gene: TRBV19
J gene: TRBJ2-7
CDR3 DNA: TGTGCCAGTAGTAAGACAGCCAGCTACGAGCAGTACTTC
CDR3 protein: CASSKTASYEQYF

D gene: TRBD1
clone size: NA
CDR3 length: 15
V gene: TRBV7-9
J gene: TRBJ2-1
CDR3 DNA: TGTGCCAGCAGCTTAAGGGGACAGGGGTTCCATGAGCAGTTCTTC
CDR3 protein: CASSLRGQGFHEQFF